These T cell receptor beta chains were read from a single sample in a study of Graves' ophthalmopathy and Graves' hyperthyroidism. TCRdb itself ran the multiplex PCR reads through MiXCR, one entry per CDR3 protein. The sample consists of 620,000 or so distinct CDR3 sequences, about 20% of them appearing once. Source material: peripheral blood. The receptors come from a woman aged 18-29 years with stable Graves' hyperthyroidism. Some clones in this sample may be carry-over from other donors' samples. Each CDR3 is given with its conserved first and last residue.

j_gene: TRBJ2-7; v_gene: TRBV7-9; CDR3aa: CASSSGLAGVGEQYF
j_gene: TRBJ2-5; v_gene: TRBV12-3/TRBV12-4; CDR3aa: CASSLKRGGGIQETQYF
j_gene: TRBJ1-1; v_gene: TRBV4-2; CDR3aa: CASSQGGYITEAFF
j_gene: TRBJ1-6; v_gene: TRBV6-2/TRBV6-3; CDR3aa: CASSLDRELRPLHF
j_gene: TRBJ1-1; v_gene: TRBV7-3; CDR3aa: CASSLTVRGTEAFF
j_gene: TRBJ2-7; v_gene: TRBV6-2/TRBV6-3; CDR3aa: CASSPTEITYEQYF
j_gene: TRBJ1-5; v_gene: TRBV6-1; CDR3aa: CASQKGDQPQHF
j_gene: TRBJ1-1; v_gene: TRBV7-4; CDR3aa: CASSFRSPMNTEAFF
j_gene: TRBJ1-6; v_gene: TRBV19; CDR3aa: CASIAQGGRSPLHF
j_gene: TRBJ2-2; v_gene: TRBV7-6; CDR3aa: CASSLLGQVNTGELFF
j_gene: TRBJ1-6; v_gene: TRBV20-1; CDR3aa: CSARDLHRGLNSPLHF
j_gene: TRBJ1-3; v_gene: TRBV4-1; CDR3aa: CASSQDGQGSGNTIYF
j_gene: TRBJ1-6; v_gene: TRBV7-9; CDR3aa: CASSYDRAPNSPLHF
j_gene: TRBJ2-2; v_gene: TRBV6-1; CDR3aa: CASRETLGQGAGELFF
j_gene: TRBJ1-2; v_gene: TRBV6-1; CDR3aa: CASTRKNLGTSFGYTF
j_gene: TRBJ2-6; v_gene: TRBV20-1; CDR3aa: CSALTERNVLTF
j_gene: TRBJ2-2; v_gene: TRBV20-1; CDR3aa: CSAPGQVQGGELFF